Shown below are 25 T cell receptor beta chains from a single sample sequenced in a study of post-analysis software for immune sequencing data. TCR beta cDNA libraries had unique molecular identifiers. Using its own MiXCR run on the PCR reads, TCRdb lists one record per CDR3 protein. The sample gives around 160,000 distinct CDR3 sequences, about 36% of which show up once; approximately 30% is in the top ten. Sample: blood, taken after autologous hematopoietic stem cell transplantation. The receptors derive from a girl aged 5-17 years with multiple sclerosis.

The chain recombines TRBV12-3 or TRBV12-4 with TRBJ2-1; TRBD1 aligns across 9 bases. V was clipped by 7 bases and J by 7 bases; unmatched bases: 8. The CDR3 consists of 14 residues. The CDR3 is CASTWGTGNNEQFF. The CDR3 nucleotides are TGTGCCAGCACCTGGGGGACAGGGAATAATGAGCAGTTCTTC.

This clonotype came up a few times. The V and J genes are TRBV19 and TRBJ2-7, with 7 bases fitting TRBD2. Per the germline V gene, CDR1 is LNHDA and CDR2 is SQIVND (reference sequence). Trimming cost V 5 bases and J 7 bases; bases outside gene matches: 8. The CDR3 is 13 amino acids. CDR3 nucleotide sequence: TGTGCCAGTAGTGTCGGACTAGTACGGGAGCAGTACTTC. Its translation: CASSVGLVREQYF.

V usage is TRBV2 and J usage is TRBJ1-1; perhaps TRBD1 as D (6 bases). Germline CDR1 SNHLY, CDR2 FYNNEI. Trimming cost V 10 bases and J 1 base, with 10 bases left between them. This CDR3 contains 12 residues. For the CDR3, the DNA is TGTGCCATCTCACAGGGGAACACTGAAGCTTTCTTT. Translation gives CAISQGNTEAFF.

There are a few counts of this clonotype. The J gene is TRBJ1-2, the V gene TRBV6-1, with D unresolved. Germline V CDR1 and CDR2: MNHNS, SASEGT. Trimming cost V 2 bases and J 4 bases, with 11 bases left between them. The CDR3 covers 14 residues. Here the CDR3 reads CASSEWAKGYGYTF. The CDR3 DNA reads TGTGCCAGCAGTGAATGGGCAAAAGGCTATGGCTACACCTTC.

This clonotype was detected ten times or more. The rearrangement joins TRBV5-4 to TRBJ2-7, with D uncertain. CDR3 length: 13 residues. Trimming shortened V by 4 bases and J by 5 bases, and 13 bases separated the two germline ends. The germline V gene encodes CDR1 SGHNT and CDR2 YYREEE (reference sequence). CDR3 protein: CASSPTSWDEQYF. The CDR3 DNA reads TGTGCCAGCAGCCCAACGTCGTGGGACGAGCAGTACTTC.

This clonotype is a singleton in its sample. Likely a read error: the CDR3 ends without its conserved phenylalanine or tryptophan. The chain joins TRBV5-1 to TRBJ2-5, with 9 bases aligning to TRBD2. The J segment lost 2 bases and the V segment lost 2 bases, leaving 4 bases of the junction unmatched. The CDR3 has 15 residues. Germline CDR1 is SGHRS and CDR2 is YFSETQ. The CDR3 DNA reads TGCGCCAGCAGCTTCTCGACTAGCGGACAAGAGACCCAGTACTAC. It encodes CASSFSTSGQETQYY.

The chain has TRBV3-1 and TRBJ2-4; 7 nucleotides agree with TRBD1. Per germline, CDR1 LGHDT and CDR2 YNNKEL (reference sequence). V gave up 1 base and J gave up 4 bases; unmatched junction bases: 7. This CDR3 region has 16 residues. CDR3: CASSQGKEQGKNIQYF. In nucleotides, the CDR3 is TGTGCCAGCAGCCAAGGGAAAGAACAGGGGAAAAACATTCAGTACTTC. The whole variable domain, remainder taken from reference TRBV3-1 and TRBJ2-4, is DTAVSQTPKYLVTQMGNDKSIKCEQNLGHDTMYWYKQDSKKFLKIMFSYNNKELIINETVPNRFSPKSPDKAHLNLHINSLELGDSAVYFCASSQGKEQGKNIQYFGAGTRLSVL.

This chain joins TRBV28 and TRBJ1-4; D not resolved. Germline V gives CDR1 MDHEN, CDR2 SYDVKM. The CDR3 sequence is 16 residues long. The V and J ends lost 6 bases and 0 bases respectively, with 14 bases between them. The CDR3 region is CASSTLYDATNEKLFF. CDR3 sequence (DNA): TGTGCCAGCAGCACCTTATACGATGCAACTAATGAAAAACTGTTTTTT.

This chain links TRBV7-9 with TRBJ2-7, with TRBD2 as a possible D gene (6 bases). The CDR3 sequence is 14 residues long. In germline, CDR1 is SEHNR, CDR2 FQNEAQ (reference sequence). Trimming pared 5 bases from V and 3 bases from J, leaving 14 bases between. The CDR3 bases are TGTGCCAGCAGCCTACGGGAGAAGAGCTACGAGCAGTACTTC. Translation: CASSLREKSYEQYF.

The chain joins TRBV5-4 to TRBJ2-7, with D unclear. Germline assignment: CDR1 SGHNT and CDR2 YYREEE (reference sequence). There are 15 residues in the CDR3. Deletions cut 0 bases from V and 4 bases from J, with 14 bases between. CDR3 coding DNA: TGTGCCAGCAGCTTGGACTACCTGGCTGAGTACGAGCAGTACTTC. Amino acids: CASSLDYLAEYEQYF.

The J gene is TRBJ1-1, the V gene TRBV7-9, with 10 bases identical to TRBD1. Germline V CDR1 and CDR2: SEHNR, FQNEAQ (reference sequence). V gave up 5 bases and J gave up 2 bases; unmatched junction bases: 8. The length of the CDR3 is 16 residues. This chain's CDR3 is CASSHRTGGRNTEAFF. The CDR3 DNA follows: TGTGCCAGCAGCCATCGGACAGGGGGAAGAAACACTGAAGCTTTCTTT.

This chain uses TRBV12-3 or TRBV12-4 with TRBJ2-3; 9 bases match TRBD1. V lost 7 bases and J lost 5; bases outside the gene matches: 10. This CDR3 is 15 amino acids long. The CDR3 nucleotides read TGTGCCAGCACGAGAGGACAGGGGACAGGAGATACGCAGTATTTT. Protein product: CASTRGQGTGDTQYF.

The CDR3 region has the DNA TGTGCCAGCAGTAGGACAGGGCAAGATACGCAGTATTTT. This translates into CASSRTGQDTQYF. V usage is TRBV12-3 or TRBV12-4 and J usage is TRBJ2-3; 8 bases line up with TRBD1. This CDR3 is 13 amino acids long. V shed 5 bases and J 5 bases; nucleotides not matched to a gene: 3.

Ten or more counts support this clonotype. This chain links TRBV19 with TRBJ1-1; maybe TRBD1 (5 bases). Trimming left V 7 bases short and J 0 bases short, with 15 bases between. The germline CDR1 and CDR2 sequences are LNHDA and SQIVND (reference sequence). This CDR3 contains 15 residues. CDR3: CASIPTDSLNTEAFF. CDR3 DNA: TGTGCCAGTATTCCCACTGACAGCCTGAACACTGAAGCTTTCTTT.

This clonotype was seen at least ten times. V is TRBV7-2 and J is TRBJ2-5; a possible D gene is TRBD1 (6 bases). This CDR3 is 14 amino acids long. Germline CDR1 reads SGHTA; CDR2 reads FQGNSA. The ends were cut back, 4 bases at V and 5 bases at J, with 14 bases in the middle. For the CDR3, the DNA is TGTGCCAGCAGCTACTCGAGGGGGTCGGAGACCCAGTACTTC. Its translation is CASSYSRGSETQYF.

The chain combines TRBV6-1 with TRBJ2-1, with TRBD2 matching over 11 bases. The V gene end was trimmed by 6 bases and the J gene end by 8 bases; junction bases not matched to a gene: 9. Germline V lookup: CDR1 MNHNS, CDR2 SASEGT. The CDR3 has 15 amino acids. In DNA, the CDR3 is TGTGCCAGCAGATTAAAACTAGCGGGAGTAGATGAGCAGTTCTTC. Its translation is CASRLKLAGVDEQFF.

The chain couples TRBV6-5 to TRBJ1-1; D possibly corresponds to TRBD1 (5 bases). CDR1 is MNHEY and CDR2 is SVGAGI in the germline V gene. Deletions cut 7 bases from V and 7 bases from J, with 22 bases between. The length of the CDR3 is 15 residues. CDR3 DNA sequence: TGTGCCAGCATCAGTTACGACGGATCAGGGAGTGAAGCTTTCTTT. It yields the protein CASISYDGSGSEAFF.

This clonotype was counted only a few times. V and J are TRBV28 and TRBJ2-5; D not resolved. The ends were cut back, 5 bases at V and 3 bases at J, with 10 bases in the middle. The germline CDR1 and CDR2 sequences are MDHEN and SYDVKM. The CDR3 is 13 amino acids. The CDR3 DNA follows: TGTGCCAGCAGTCCTGGACCAAAAGAGACCCAGTACTTC. Residues: CASSPGPKETQYF.

CDR3 nucleotide sequence: TGCGCCAGCAGCTTGGCCCTAGGCAAGGGGATAGAGACCCAGTACTTC. This translates into CASSLALGKGIETQYF. The genes are TRBV5-1 and TRBJ2-5; D is perhaps TRBD1 (5 bases). The V end was cut by 0 bases, the J end by 4 bases, with 16 bases between. The length of the CDR3 is 16 residues. CDR1 SGHRS and CDR2 YFSETQ come from the germline V gene.

The chain couples TRBV3-1 to TRBJ1-2; 9 bases map to TRBD1. This CDR3 has 15 amino acids. Losses at the gene ends were 0 bases for V and 6 bases for J; bases not matched to a gene: 5. Germline CDR1 LGHDT, CDR2 YNNKEL (reference sequence). CDR3 DNA: TGTGCCAGCAGCCAAGACGGGACAGGGTACCATGGCTACACCTTC. Protein sequence: CASSQDGTGYHGYTF. Drawing the rest from reference TRBV3-1 and TRBJ1-2, the complete variable domain is DTAVSQTPKYLVTQMGNDKSIKCEQNLGHDTMYWYKQDSKKFLKIMFSYNNKELIINETVPNRFSPKSPDKAHLNLHINSLELGDSAVYFCASSQDGTGYHGYTFGSGTRLTVV.

A few counts support this clonotype. The chain has TRBV20-1 and TRBJ1-6; D call uncertain. V was pared by 4 bases and J by 5 bases, with 15 bases between. Germline values: CDR1 DFQATT, CDR2 SNEGSKA (reference sequence). This CDR3 contains 15 residues. The CDR3 loop reads CSATSGQVHNSPLHF. The CDR3 DNA is TGCAGTGCTACGTCCGGGCAGGTTCATAATTCACCCCTCCACTTT.

The rearrangement joins TRBV5-1 to TRBJ2-3; 12 positions agree with TRBD2. The germline V gene encodes CDR1 SGHRS and CDR2 YFSETQ. Trimming took 1 base from V and 2 from J; bases not matched to a gene: 2. This CDR3 spans 16 amino acids. Here the CDR3 DNA reads TGCGCCAGCAGCTTGCCTAGCGGGGGGGCCACAGATACGCAGTATTTT. Translating it yields CASSLPSGGATDTQYF.

The rearrangement links TRBV20-1 to TRBJ2-7; D might be TRBD1 (6 bases). The V gene's germline CDR1 is DFQATT and CDR2 SNEGSKA (reference sequence). The V end lost 6 bases, the J end lost 0 bases, and 15 bases lay between the germline ends. The CDR3 sequence is 14 residues long. DNA of the CDR3: TGCAGTGCCAGACCCGCCAGGGGCTCCTACGAGCAGTACTTC. It encodes CSARPARGSYEQYF.

A remark on this clonotype: Germline is not matched at one junction end, which may reflect a read error. CDR3: CASSYSEDRQTDAQYF. Written as DNA, the CDR3 is TGTGCCAGCAGTTACTCGGAGGACAGGCAAACAGATGCGCAGTATTTT. This chain joins TRBV6-2 or TRBV6-3 and TRBJ2-3; 7 bases align to TRBD1. The length of the CDR3 is 16 residues. Looked up from germline, CDR1 is MNHEY and CDR2 is SVGEGT.

The J gene is TRBJ2-7, the V gene TRBV13, with D tentatively TRBD1 (7 bases). With 5 bases removed from V and 6 bases from J, the gap between germline ends came to 17 bases. The CDR3 is 14 amino acids. From germline, CDR1 is PRHDT and CDR2 FYEKMQ (reference sequence). The CDR3 spells CASSPLGQEGEQYF. In DNA, the CDR3 is TGTGCCAGCAGCCCACTTGGACAGGAGGGCGAGCAGTACTTC.